The 21 T cell receptor beta chains presented below share a single source sample, sequenced in a study of early T cells in non-severe SARS-CoV-2 infection. TCRdb recomputed calls from the 5' RACE reads with MiXCR, one row per CDR3 protein. Of roughly 51,000 distinct CDR3 sequences in the sample, approximately 6.2% were seen once. Sample: whole blood. These receptors originate from an adult who was a healthcare worker with PCR-confirmed SARS-CoV-2 infection or an uninfected control (not recorded which).

Comments on this clonotype: This may come from a read error, since a much larger clone is one base off. V gene TRBV4-3 combines with J gene TRBJ2-7; D gene ambiguous. The germline V gene encodes CDR1 LGHNA and CDR2 YSLEER. The CDR3 runs to 13 residues. The CDR3 coding sequence is TGCGCCAGCAGCCAAGATTGGCGGTACGAGCAGTGCTTC. It encodes CASSQDWRYEQCF.

Only a few counts were recorded for this clonotype. The CDR3 is CASSRQGDRDTYEQYF. The CDR3 nucleotides read TGCGCCAGCAGCCGTCAGGGGGACAGGGACACCTACGAGCAGTACTTC. The chain has TRBV5-1 and TRBJ2-7, with 9 bases lining up with TRBD1. The germline CDR1 and CDR2 sequences are SGHRS and YFSETQ. The CDR3 loop spans 16 amino acids. V lost 4 bases and J lost 2; bases outside the gene matches: 10.

V gene TRBV3-1 combines with J gene TRBJ2-7; TRBD1 matches 7 bases. CDR1 LGHDT and CDR2 YNNKEL come from the germline V gene (reference sequence). The CDR3 covers 17 residues. The J segment lost 0 bases and the V segment lost 2 bases, leaving 10 bases of the junction unmatched. DNA for the CDR3: TGTGCCAGCAGCCAAATAACCCGGGACAGACGCTCCTACGAGCAGTACTTC. Translating gives CASSQITRDRRSYEQYF.

Many counts were recorded for this clonotype. The chain couples TRBV5-5 to TRBJ1-5, with 8 bases matching TRBD1. Germline-derived CDR1 and CDR2 are SGHKS and YYEKEE (reference sequence). Trimming removed 1 base from V and 4 bases from J; junction bases left unmatched: 7. This CDR3 region has 16 residues. This chain's CDR3 is CASSLSGQGRNQPQHF. The CDR3 coding sequence is TGTGCCAGCAGCTTGTCCGGACAGGGAAGGAATCAGCCCCAGCATTTT.

This rearrangement joins TRBV28 to TRBJ1-4, with D perhaps TRBD1 (6 bases). V lost 1 base and J 12 bases, leaving 9 bases between the germline ends. The CDR3 runs to 12 residues. Germline lookup yields CDR1 MDHEN and CDR2 SYDVKM. CDR3 loop: CASSLFPGELFF. The CDR3 DNA sequence: TGTGCCAGCAGTTTATTTCCAGGGGAACTGTTTTTT.

This clonotype appeared many times. The chain employs TRBV19 and TRBJ1-5; D call uncertain. The CDR3 is 12 residues long. Trimming left V 3 bases short and J 2 bases short, with 2 bases between. Germline CDR1 reads LNHDA; CDR2 reads SQIVND (reference sequence). The CDR3 DNA is TGTGCCAGTAGTATCGGCAATCAGCCCCAGCATTTT. Translation gives CASSIGNQPQHF.

The chain has TRBV6-6 and TRBJ2-5; the match to TRBD1 covers 7 bases. V dropped 5 bases and J dropped 5; count of bases not matched to a gene: 5. The CDR3 sequence is 13 residues long. CDR1 and CDR2 (germline): MNHNY, SVGAGI (reference sequence). The chain's CDR3 is CASSAVRGETQYF. For the CDR3, the DNA is TGTGCCAGCAGTGCCGTCAGGGGGGAGACCCAGTACTTC.

At least ten counts were recorded for this clonotype. The chain recombines TRBV9 with TRBJ2-3; 8 bases fit TRBD2. V gave up 5 bases and J gave up 1 base; unmatched junction bases: 3. CDR3 size: 14 residues. Germline V gene lookup returns CDR1 SGDLS and CDR2 YYNGEE. The CDR3: CASRRGGGTDTQYF. In DNA, the CDR3 is TGTGCCAGCAGACGGGGGGGCGGCACAGATACGCAGTATTTT. The full variable domain, in which reference TRBV9 and TRBJ2-3 provide the parts outside the CDR3, is DSGVTQTPKHLITATGQRVTLRCSPRSGDLSVYWYQQSLDQGLQFLIQYYNGEERAKGNILERFSAQQFPDLHSELNLSSLELGDSALYFCASRRGGGTDTQYFGPGTRLTVL.

The gene calls are TRBV7-6 and TRBJ2-7; no clear D gene. Germline-derived CDR1 and CDR2 are SGHVS and FNYEAQ. This CDR3 has 12 residues. Trimming pared 4 bases from V and 5 bases from J, leaving 9 bases between. CDR3 amino acids: CASSSRNDEQYF. Here the CDR3 DNA reads TGTGCCAGCAGCTCTCGTAATGACGAGCAGTACTTC.

CDR3 residues: CSAPNRERREEKLFF. Here the CDR3 DNA reads TGCAGTGCTCCAAACCGAGAAAGGAGAGAGGAAAAACTGTTTTTT. The V call is TRBV20-1, the J call TRBJ1-4; D unresolved. With 5 bases removed from V and 8 bases from J, the gap between germline ends came to 21 bases. The CDR3 covers 15 residues. The germline V gene has CDR1 DFQATT and CDR2 SNEGSKA (reference sequence).

This clonotype was seen many times. The rearrangement links TRBV11-2 to TRBJ2-3; 13 bases agree with TRBD2. Germline V gene data show CDR1 as SGHAT and CDR2 as FQNNGV. V shed 1 base and J 2 bases; nucleotides not matched to a gene: 6. CDR3 length equals 18 residues. CDR3 sequence reads: CASSLGLAGGLTTDTQYF. The CDR3 DNA reads TGTGCCAGCAGCTTAGGACTAGCGGGGGGACTGACCACAGATACGCAGTATTTT.

There are many counts of this clonotype. The chain's CDR3 is CASSQATPFPGEAFF. The CDR3 DNA reads TGCGCCAGCAGCCAAGCTACCCCTTTTCCGGGAGAAGCTTTCTTT. The chain employs TRBV4-1 and TRBJ1-1, with D unresolved. Trimming shortened V by 1 base and J by 8 bases, and 17 bases separated the two germline ends. Germline V CDR1 and CDR2: MGHRA, YSYEKL. This CDR3 has 15 amino acids.

The table lists this clonotype with many counts. The V gene is TRBV29-1, the J gene TRBJ1-3; D perhaps matches TRBD1 (5 bases). Germline values: CDR1 SQVTM, CDR2 ANQGSEA. Deletions cut 4 bases from V and 5 bases from J, with 12 bases between. CDR3 size: 13 residues. The CDR3 reads CSVGWRGRNTIYF. The CDR3, as DNA: TGCAGCGTTGGATGGAGGGGAAGAAACACCATATATTTT.

There are many counts of this clonotype. The CDR3, as DNA: TGTGCCAGCTCACCACCTCTATCCAACGTCCTGACTTTC. This sequence encodes CASSPPLSNVLTF. This chain links TRBV18 with TRBJ2-6; no firm D call. The CDR3 covers 13 residues. From germline, CDR1 is KGHSH and CDR2 LQKENI. The V end was cut by 0 bases, the J end by 8 bases, with 5 bases between. Based on the CDR3 plus reference TRBV18 and TRBJ2-6, the full variable domain is NAGVMQNPRHLVRRRGQEARLRCSPMKGHSHVYWYRQLPEEGLKFMVYLQKENIIDESGMPKERFSAEFPKEGPSILRIQQVVRGDSAAYFCASSPPLSNVLTFGAGSRLTVL.

On this clonotype itself: A much bigger clone sits one base away, suggesting this may be a read error. The missing conserved phenylalanine or tryptophan at the end of this CDR3 makes a read error likely. J is TRBJ2-5 and V is TRBV25-1; D perhaps matches TRBD2 (6 bases). In germline, CDR1 is MGHDK, CDR2 SYGVNS. V was cut by 2 bases and J by 11 bases, with 12 bases left in between. The CDR3 consists of 12 residues. The CDR3 protein is CASSEGLASQYS. CDR3 DNA: TGTGCCAGCAGTGAAGGGCTAGCGAGTCAGTACTCC.

This clonotype was detected many times. The chain carries TRBV4-3 and TRBJ2-1, with D perhaps matching TRBD1 (5 bases). The CDR3 has 14 amino acids. CDR1 LGHNA and CDR2 YSLEER come from the germline V gene. The V end was cut by 3 bases, the J end by 6 bases, with 12 bases between. As DNA, the CDR3 is TGCGCCAGCAGCCAGAACCCCAGGGCCAATGAGCAGTTCTTC. Protein sequence: CASSQNPRANEQFF.

The gene calls are TRBV4-3 and TRBJ2-5, with TRBD2 identical over 9 bases. V shed 0 bases and J 7 bases; nucleotides not matched to a gene: 6. CDR3 size: 15 residues. Germline values: CDR1 LGHNA, CDR2 YSLEER. CDR3 DNA sequence: TGCGCCAGCAGCCAAGATCCTAGCGGGGCCCGGACCCAGTACTTC. Amino acids: CASSQDPSGARTQYF.

The chain combines TRBV20-1 with TRBJ2-1; D could derive from TRBD1 or TRBD2 (6 bases each). The V gene's germline CDR1 is DFQATT and CDR2 SNEGSKA (reference sequence). The V gene lost 4 bases and the J gene lost 9 bases, with 16 bases spanning the gap. The CDR3 has 13 residues. CDR3 bases: TGCAGTGCTACAGGGGAGGTCCACACTGAGCAGTTCTTC. Its translation: CSATGEVHTEQFF.

This clonotype was observed at least ten times. This chain links TRBV6-6 with TRBJ2-4, with D perhaps TRBD1 or TRBD2 (5 bases each). The ends were cut back, 0 bases at V and 6 bases at J, with 12 bases in the middle. Germline V gene sequence: CDR1 MNHNY, CDR2 SVGAGI (reference sequence). The CDR3 consists of 15 residues. CDR3 region: CASSYSAGTGNIQYF. For the CDR3, the DNA is TGTGCCAGCAGTTACTCCGCCGGGACGGGAAACATTCAGTACTTC.

V is TRBV7-9 and J is TRBJ2-7; 10 positions agree with TRBD2. Germline trimming cut 5 bases from V and 2 bases from J; bases unmatched to any gene: 12. CDR1 and CDR2 from the germline V gene are SEHNR and FQNEAQ (reference sequence). The CDR3 sequence is 17 residues long. CDR3 region: CASSPLGLAVRAYEQYF. The CDR3 nucleotides read TGTGCCAGCAGCCCACTTGGACTAGCGGTGAGAGCCTACGAGCAGTACTTC.

This clonotype was recorded at least ten times. The chain links TRBV2 to TRBJ1-5; D ambiguous. The V end was cut by 4 bases, the J end by 1 base, with 5 bases between. The CDR3 runs 13 residues. Germline-derived CDR1 and CDR2 are SNHLY and FYNNEI. CDR3 in amino acids: CASSAYSNQPQHF. In DNA, the CDR3 is TGTGCCAGCAGTGCTTACAGCAATCAGCCCCAGCATTTT.